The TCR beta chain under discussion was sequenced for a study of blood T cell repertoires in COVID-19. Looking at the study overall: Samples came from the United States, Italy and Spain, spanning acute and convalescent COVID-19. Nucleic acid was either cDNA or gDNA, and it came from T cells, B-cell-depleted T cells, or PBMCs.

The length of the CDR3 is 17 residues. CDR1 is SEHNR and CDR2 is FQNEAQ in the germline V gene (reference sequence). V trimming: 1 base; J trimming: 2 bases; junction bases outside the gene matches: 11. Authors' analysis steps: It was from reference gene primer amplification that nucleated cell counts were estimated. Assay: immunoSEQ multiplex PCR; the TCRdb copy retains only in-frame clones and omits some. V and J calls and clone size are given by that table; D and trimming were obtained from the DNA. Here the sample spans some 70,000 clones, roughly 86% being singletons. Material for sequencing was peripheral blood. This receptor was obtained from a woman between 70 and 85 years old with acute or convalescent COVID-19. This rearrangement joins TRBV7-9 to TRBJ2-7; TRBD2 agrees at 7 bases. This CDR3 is CASSLDGGGTLAYEQYF. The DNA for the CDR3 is TGTGCCAGCAGCTTAGATGGGGGGGGTACCCTTGCCTACGAGCAGTACTTC.